The source of this T cell receptor beta chain is a study of T cell changes during pregnancy in multiple sclerosis. This CDR3 comprises 13 residues. The V gene lost 5 bases and the J gene lost 0 bases, with 8 bases spanning the gap. Looked up from germline, CDR1 is SEHNR and CDR2 is FQNEAQ (reference sequence). Generated by immunoSEQ multiplex PCR, the TCRdb table keeps only in-frame clones and is missing some. The sample shows approximately 130,000 clones, 90% to 98% of them seen only once. The sequencing here drew on peripheral blood, taken after pregnancy. The sequence derives from a female donor with multiple sclerosis, enrolled in a pregnancy study. The chain recombines TRBV7-9 with TRBJ2-7; no clear D. Written as DNA, the CDR3 is TGTGCCAGCAGCCGACCAGGCTCCTACGAGCAGTACTTC. It codes for CASSRPGSYEQYF.